This T cell receptor (beta chain) was obtained from a study of blood T cells in healthy people across ages. Study results and limitations: Estimates drawn from one million T cells were deemed to understate diversity. A roughly linear fall in TCR beta diversity per million T cells was seen with increasing age. Expanded clonotype changes were possibly confounded by unknown donor CMV status.

This CDR3 comprises 12 residues. V was cut by 8 bases and J by 1 base, with 8 bases left in between. Germline-derived CDR1 and CDR2 are SGHTA and FQGNSA. Primers used in a second PCR of roughly 6 to 12 cycles were a sample-barcoded 5' primer and a J-beta primer mix. Every cDNA molecule bore a tag from a template-switch adaptor containing 12 random nucleotides. Each CDR3 protein is one row after TCRdb ran MiXCR on the 5' RACE reads. The repertoire includes about 2 million distinct CDR3 sequences, roughly 52% of them detected once, and approximately 2.1% sits in the top ten. Of note for this clonotype: The antigen is unknown.

This receptor was obtained from a woman in her thirties or forties in good health. Sequences were obtained from blood. V gene TRBV7-2 combines with J gene TRBJ2-5; D not resolved. CDR3 bases: TGTGCCAGCGGGCCGCCCCAAGAGACCCAGTACTTC. Translated: CASGPPQETQYF.